What follows is one T cell receptor (beta chain) and its context. What it binds is not known. The repertoire was sequenced with immunoSEQ multiplex PCR; TCRdb's copy has only in-frame clones and lacks some. The repertoire holds tens of thousands of clones, 95% seen once, with 0.85% to 1% in the top ten. The data were obtained in a study of T cell clonotyping in hematopoietic cell transplantation. Germline V gene sequence: CDR1 LNHNV, CDR2 YYDKDF (reference sequence). Trimming took off 0 bases at V and 1 base at J, with 10 bases between the two ends. CDR3 length: 15 residues. General study results and limits: Higher Inverse Simpson Index values in graft donor and pretransplant recipient predicted broader posttransplant TCR diversity. Recipient TCR diversity dropped after transplant; expanded clonotypes rose from day 30 to 180. Few recipient clonotypes overlapped donors; over 97% were de novo at given depth.

V usage is TRBV15 and J usage is TRBJ2-7; D is possibly TRBD1 (5 bases). Sequencing was performed on peripheral blood mononuclear cells. The clonotype originates from a young man in good health. Some clones in this sample may be carry-over from other donors' samples. The DNA for the CDR3 is TGTGCCACCAGCAGAGATCTGGGGCGGTCCTACGAGCAGTACTTC. Protein sequence: CATSRDLGRSYEQYF.